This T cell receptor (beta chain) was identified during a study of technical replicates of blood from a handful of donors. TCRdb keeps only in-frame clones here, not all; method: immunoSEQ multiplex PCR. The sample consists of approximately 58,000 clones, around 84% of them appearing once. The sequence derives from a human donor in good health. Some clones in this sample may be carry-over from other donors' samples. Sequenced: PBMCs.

CDR3 DNA: TGCGCCAGCAGCCAAGGGGCGGGGAGCGCCTACAATGAGCAGTTCTTC. It translates to CASSQGAGSAYNEQFF. The chain links TRBV4-3 to TRBJ2-1, with D perhaps matching TRBD2 (6 bases). The ends were cut back, 1 base at V and 2 bases at J, with 12 bases in the middle. This CDR3 contains 16 residues. Germline V gene data show CDR1 as LGHNA and CDR2 as YSLEER.